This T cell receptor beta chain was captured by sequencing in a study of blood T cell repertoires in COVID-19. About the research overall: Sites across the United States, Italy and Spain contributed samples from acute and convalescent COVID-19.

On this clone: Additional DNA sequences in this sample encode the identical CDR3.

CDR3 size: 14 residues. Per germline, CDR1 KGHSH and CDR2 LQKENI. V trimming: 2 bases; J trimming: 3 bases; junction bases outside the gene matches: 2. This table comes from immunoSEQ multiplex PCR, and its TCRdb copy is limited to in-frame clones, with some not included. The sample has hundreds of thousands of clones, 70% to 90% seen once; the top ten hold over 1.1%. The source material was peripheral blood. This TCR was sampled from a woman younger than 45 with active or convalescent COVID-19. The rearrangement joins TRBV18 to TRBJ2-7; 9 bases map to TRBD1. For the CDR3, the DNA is TGTGCCAGCTCACCAGGGACAGGGAACTACGAGCAGTACTTC. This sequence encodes CASSPGTGNYEQYF. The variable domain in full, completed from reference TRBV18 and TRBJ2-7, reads NAGVMQNPRHLVRRRGQEARLRCSPMKGHSHVYWYRQLPEEGLKFMVYLQKENIIDESGMPKERFSAEFPKEGPSILRIQQVVRGDSAAYFCASSPGTGNYEQYFGPGTRLTVT.